A selection of T cell receptor beta chains follows, all from one sample in a study of response to subunit inactivated influenza vaccine. Using its own MiXCR run on the RT-PCR reads, TCRdb lists one record per CDR3 protein. The sample has around 540,000 distinct CDR3 sequences, approximately 12% seen once. Sequenced material: PBMCs from blood, taken on the day of vaccination. These receptors were obtained from a man in his fifties or sixties who received an inactivated influenza vaccine. The CDR3 runs from the conserved cysteine through the conserved F or W. The D gene is left open where the match is weak. Only some rows state a clone size, as once, few, many or a class for expanded clones.

size,D,V,J,DNA,CDR3
-,TRBD1,TRBV6-5,TRBJ2-1,TGTGCCAGCAGTTCGCCTCCCGGGACAGGGGGCCCTGTTTACAATGAGCAGTTCTTC,CASSSPPGTGGPVYNEQFF
-,-,TRBV29-1,TRBJ2-5,TGCAGCGTTGAAGATTATTCCACATTCCAAGAGACCCAGTACTTC,CSVEDYSTFQETQYF
-,-,TRBV30,TRBJ2-7,TGTGCCTGGAGTTTCGCATCCTACGAGCAGTACTTC,CAWSFASYEQYF
-,-,TRBV4-3,TRBJ1-6,TGCGCCAGCAGCCAGGGACGGATAATCTCCCGGACTTCACCCCTCCACTTT,CASSQGRIISRTSPLHF
-,TRBD1,TRBV18,TRBJ2-7,TGTGCCAGCTCACAATCCGGGACAGGGCGCTACGAGCAGTACTTC,CASSQSGTGRYEQYF
-,-,TRBV24-1,TRBJ1-5,TGTGCCACCAGTGATTTTCGAAATCAGCCCCAGCATTTT,CATSDFRNQPQHF
-,-,TRBV7-3,TRBJ2-6,TGTGCCAGCAGCTTAAGGGTCAGGGAGTCTGGGGCCAACGTCCTGACTTTC,CASSLRVRESGANVLTF
many,-,TRBV12-3/TRBV12-4,TRBJ1-4,TGTGCCAGCAGTTTAGAGCAGGCCGCAACTAATGAAAAACTGTTTTTT,CASSLEQAATNEKLFF
many,-,TRBV7-2,TRBJ2-4,TGTGCCAGCAGCTTAGCCAAAAACATTCAGTACTTC,CASSLAKNIQYF
few,-,TRBV6-1,TRBJ1-1,TGTGCCAGCAGTGAATTAGCGTACCTCATCGTACTTTTT,CASSELAYLIVLF
few,-,TRBV5-1,TRBJ2-5,TGCGCCAGCAGCTCTCTCGGGCCGACAGGGACCCAGTACTTC,CASSSLGPTGTQYF
many,TRBD2,TRBV9,TRBJ2-3,TGTGCCAGCAGCGTTGCCGGGACTACCACAGATACGCAGTATTTT,CASSVAGTTTDTQYF
once,TRBD2,TRBV6-1,TRBJ2-7,TGTGCCAGCAGACCGGGACTAGCGGCTTCCTACGAGCAGTACTTC,CASRPGLAASYEQYF
few,TRBD1,TRBV10-3,TRBJ2-7,TGTGCCATCAGTGAGGGGGACAGGGGGCTCTACGAGCAGTACTTC,CAISEGDRGLYEQYF
many,-,TRBV5-1,TRBJ2-7,TGCGCCAGCAGCCCCGGGGGAAATAGTATCTACGAGCAGTACTTC,CASSPGGNSIYEQYF
many,-,TRBV12-3/TRBV12-4,TRBJ1-1,TGTGCCAGCAGACCCGGACGGAGGTTGAACACTGAAGCTTTCTTT,CASRPGRRLNTEAFF
-,TRBD2,TRBV20-1,TRBJ2-5,TGCAGTGCCTCTAGCGGACAACACCAAGAGACCCAGTACTTC,CSASSGQHQETQYF
-,-,TRBV19,TRBJ1-2,TGTGCCAGTAGCCCCGGGTCTCGGACAACCCCGGTAGGGGTCTATGGCTACACCTTC,CASSPGSRTTPVGVYGYTF
-,-,TRBV14,TRBJ2-5,TGTGCCAGCAGCCAAGAGCAAAGGACCGGTGAGACCCAGTACTTC,CASSQEQRTGETQYF
few,TRBD1,TRBV6-1,TRBJ2-1,TGTGCCAGTACCGATCACTCGAGACAGGGAGAGTTCTTC,CASTDHSRQGEFF
-,-,TRBV29-1,TRBJ2-2,TGCAGCGTTACGCAGCCGAACACCGGGGAGCTGTTTTTT,CSVTQPNTGELFF
-,-,TRBV5-1,TRBJ1-1,TGCGCCAGCAGCTTTGACCCGGGGACTGAAGCTTTCTTT,CASSFDPGTEAFF
-,-,TRBV24-1,TRBJ1-5,TGTGCCACCAGTGCCTTGAACAGCGATCAGCCCCAGCATTTT,CATSALNSDQPQHF
few,-,TRBV5-1,TRBJ2-1,TGCGCCAGCAGCTTCGACGGGAGAGGCTACAATGAGCAGTTCTTC,CASSFDGRGYNEQFF
-,-,TRBV5-1,TRBJ2-5,TGCGCCAGCAGCTTGGGGGGAACAGGGCCTCAAGAGACCCAGTACTTC,CASSLGGTGPQETQYF
many,-,TRBV28,TRBJ2-2,TGTGCCAGCAGTTTAGAGGTGGTCACCGGGGAGCTGTTTTTT,CASSLEVVTGELFF
few,TRBD1,TRBV5-6,TRBJ2-7,TGTGCCAGCAGCTTAAGCCCGGGACAGGGGGCGTTCGAGCAGTACTTC,CASSLSPGQGAFEQYF
-,-,TRBV11-2,TRBJ2-5,TGTGCCAGCAGCTTAGGACAGGTGGGAGAGACCCAGTACTTC,CASSLGQVGETQYF
-,TRBD1,TRBV28,TRBJ2-1,TGTGCCAGCAGTCCCTGGACAGGCGTAAATGAGCAGTTCTTC,CASSPWTGVNEQFF
-,TRBD1,TRBV19,TRBJ2-3,TGTGCCAGTAGTAGCGACAGGGGGCATTTCGCAGATACGCAGTATTTT,CASSSDRGHFADTQYF
-,TRBD1,TRBV7-8,TRBJ2-3,TGTGCCAGCAGCTTTAGACAGGGGTGGAGCACAGATACGCAGTATTTT,CASSFRQGWSTDTQYF
few,-,TRBV5-1,TRBJ2-5,TGCGCCAGCAGCTCGAATGGACAGCGGGAGACCCAGTACTTC,CASSSNGQRETQYF
few,-,TRBV12-3/TRBV12-4,TRBJ2-3,TGTGCCAGCAGTAGCAAAGAAACTAGCACAGATACGCAGTATTTT,CASSSKETSTDTQYF
-,-,TRBV5-1,TRBJ2-2,TGCGCCAGCAGCATAGGGCGAACCGGGGAGCTGTTTTTT,CASSIGRTGELFF
few,-,TRBV18,TRBJ2-7,TGTGCCAGCTCACCGGTGGCAACCTCCTACGAGCAGTACTTC,CASSPVATSYEQYF
-,TRBD1,TRBV7-2,TRBJ2-7,TGTGCCAGCAGCTTGAGACAGGGGGCTCCCTACGAGCAGTACTTC,CASSLRQGAPYEQYF
-,TRBD2,TRBV10-3,TRBJ2-5,TGTGCCATCAGTGATCTAGCGGGAGAGACCCAGTACTTC,CAISDLAGETQYF
few,-,TRBV3-1,TRBJ1-4,TGTGCCAGCAGCCATTCATCTGGGGGTAGGGAAAAACTGTTTTTT,CASSHSSGGREKLFF